The 6 T cell receptor beta chains in this list originate from one sample, sequenced in a study of cytomegalovirus exposure and HLA in healthy donors (dated by TCRdb to the late 2010s). Receptor amplification or capture employed the immunoSEQ multiplex PCR assay. A mixture of 60 forward primers for TCR Vbeta segments and 13 reverse primers for TCR Jbeta segments was used in the multiplex PCR. TCRdb limited this immuneACCESS table to in-frame rearrangements with V and J called. A share of clones is missing; checked studies link under half to unresolved V genes, and the rest is unexplained. The sample records approximately 76,000 clones, roughly 78% of which are singletons. Jointly, the top ten make up about 2.3% of the sample. The sample taken for sequencing was PBMCs. These receptors were obtained from a man younger than 40 in good health and CMV-seronegative.

V usage is TRBV4-3 and J usage is TRBJ1-2; weak D call: TRBD1 (6 bases). With 0 bases removed from V and 1 base from J, the gap between germline ends came to 15 bases. There are 17 residues in the CDR3. Per the germline V gene, CDR1 is LGHNA and CDR2 is YSLEER. This CDR3 reads CASSQEFARGFNYGYTF. The CDR3 DNA reads as TGCGCCAGCAGCCAAGAGTTCGCGAGGGGGTTTAACTATGGCTACACCTTC.

The rearrangement links TRBV11-2 to TRBJ2-1; possibly TRBD2 for D (6 bases). In germline, CDR1 is SGHAT, CDR2 FQNNGV. This CDR3 has 16 residues. Trimming shortened V by 6 bases and J by 3 bases, and 18 bases separated the two germline ends. The CDR3 loop is CASRLIRGTGYNEQFF. The CDR3 nucleotides read TGTGCCAGCAGGCTAATCCGGGGGACCGGCTACAATGAGCAGTTCTTC.

CDR3 region: CASSLGRAKSQPQHF. CDR3 coding DNA: TGTGCCAGCAGCTTAGGGAGGGCGAAAAGCCAGCCCCAGCATTTT. J is TRBJ1-5 and V is TRBV5-8; unclear D gene. The CDR3 has 15 residues. Per germline, CDR1 SGHTS and CDR2 YDEGEE. Trimming stripped 2 bases from V and 7 bases from J, with 16 bases between.

The V and J genes are TRBV4-1 and TRBJ2-7; weak D call: TRBD2 (7 bases). V lost 0 bases and J 3 bases, leaving 12 bases between the germline ends. Germline values: CDR1 MGHRA, CDR2 YSYEKL. The CDR3 sequence is 15 residues long. The CDR3 nucleotides read TGCGCCAGCAGCCAAGAGGGAGGGGGATTCTACGAGCAGTACTTC. As protein: CASSQEGGGFYEQYF.

V usage is TRBV7-2 and J usage is TRBJ2-2, with D perhaps TRBD1 (6 bases). Looked up from germline, CDR1 is SGHTA and CDR2 is FQGNSA. The length of the CDR3 is 13 residues. V was pared by 8 bases and J by 3 bases, with 10 bases between. The CDR3 nucleotides read TGTGCCAGCTGGGGGCAAGACACCGGGGAGCTGTTTTTT. Its protein is CASWGQDTGELFF. Full variable domain (rest looked up from reference TRBV7-2 and TRBJ2-2): GAGVSQSPSNKVTEKGKDVELRCDPISGHTALYWYRQSLGQGLEFLIYFQGNSAPDKSGLPSDRFSAERTGGSVSTLTIQRTQQEDSAVYLCASWGQDTGELFFGEGSRLTVL.

This sequence joins TRBV28 and TRBJ2-2; D is unresolved. Deletions cut 4 bases from V and 3 bases from J, with 9 bases between. Germline CDR1 MDHEN, CDR2 SYDVKM. The CDR3 is 14 amino acids. The CDR3 DNA is TGTGCCAGCAGTTCTCCCAGTTACACCGGGGAGCTGTTTTTT. The encoded protein is CASSSPSYTGELFF.